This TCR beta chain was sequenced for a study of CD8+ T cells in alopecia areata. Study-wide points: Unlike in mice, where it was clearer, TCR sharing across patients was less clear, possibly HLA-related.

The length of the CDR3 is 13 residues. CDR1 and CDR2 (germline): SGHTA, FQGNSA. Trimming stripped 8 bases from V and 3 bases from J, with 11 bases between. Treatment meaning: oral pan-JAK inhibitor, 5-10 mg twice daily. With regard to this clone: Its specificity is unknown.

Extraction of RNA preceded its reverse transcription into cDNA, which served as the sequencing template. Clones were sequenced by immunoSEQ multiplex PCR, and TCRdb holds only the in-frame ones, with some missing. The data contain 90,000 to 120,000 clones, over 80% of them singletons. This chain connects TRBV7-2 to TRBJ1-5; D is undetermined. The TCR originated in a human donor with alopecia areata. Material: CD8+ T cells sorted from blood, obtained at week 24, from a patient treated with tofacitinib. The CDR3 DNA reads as TGTGCCAGCGGAATAACCAACAATCAGCCCCAGCATTTT. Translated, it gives CASGITNNQPQHF.